The 25 T cell receptor beta chains below come from one sample, sequenced in a study of CD8 T cells in ankylosing spondylitis. Study findings and constraints: It appeared that ankylosing spondylitis blood was characterized by a TCR beta motif of fewer than 10 highly homologous variants.

Each CDR3 protein is one row after TCRdb ran MiXCR on the 5' RACE reads. The data contain about 700,000 distinct CDR3 sequences, roughly 19% of them singletons. These receptors are not linked to any known antigen. The sample comprised blood, either unsorted or a sorted T cell fraction (not recorded which). These receptors were collected from a male donor with ankylosing spondylitis.

This clonotype was counted only a few times. This sequence joins TRBV18 and TRBJ2-1, with unresolved D. The ends were cut back, 3 bases at V and 2 bases at J, with 11 bases in the middle. This CDR3 is built from 15 residues. Germline V gene data show CDR1 as KGHSH and CDR2 as LQKENI. CDR3 residues: CASSPPVSPYNEQFF. The DNA of the CDR3 is TGTGCCAGCTCACCCCCAGTAAGCCCCTACAATGAGCAGTTCTTC.

This clonotype was found once. The chain joins TRBV29-1 to TRBJ2-1, with a weak D call TRBD2 (6 bases). Germline CDR1 SQVTM, CDR2 ANQGSEA. The germline V and J ends were trimmed by 4 bases and 6 bases, with 13 bases remaining between them. The CDR3 contains 13 residues. The CDR3 loop is CSVVGGTPNEQFF. CDR3 nucleotides: TGCAGCGTTGTTGGCGGGACGCCCAATGAGCAGTTCTTC.

The chain employs TRBV7-9 and TRBJ2-7, with 9 bases matching TRBD2. The length of the CDR3 is 13 residues. The germline V gene has CDR1 SEHNR and CDR2 FQNEAQ (reference sequence). J lost 5 bases, V lost 8 bases, and 7 bases had no gene match. CDR3 in DNA: TGTGCCAGCTGTGATAGCGGGAGCCACGAGCAGTACTTC. It codes for CASCDSGSHEQYF.

This clonotype was observed a handful of times. The V call is TRBV5-1, the J call TRBJ2-7; no clear D gene. Germline V gene data show CDR1 as SGHRS and CDR2 as YFSETQ. This CDR3 spans 12 amino acids. Trimming removed 4 bases from V and 3 bases from J, with 8 bases in between. The CDR3: CASSPDLYEQYF. In DNA form, the CDR3 reads TGCGCCAGCAGCCCGGATCTCTACGAGCAGTACTTC.

This clonotype was found a few times. This chain joins TRBV20-1 and TRBJ2-1; 9 bases match TRBD1. Germline V gene sequence: CDR1 DFQATT, CDR2 SNEGSKA (reference sequence). This CDR3 spans 15 amino acids. The junction had 10 bases not matched to a gene; V was cut back by 3 bases and J by 7 bases. CDR3 coding DNA: TGCAGTGCTAGTAGCGGACAGGGGAAGTTGAATGAGCAGTTCTTC. Translated: CSASSGQGKLNEQFF.

This clonotype has a count of ten or more. The chain has TRBV20-1 and TRBJ1-5, with a weak D call TRBD1 (6 bases). The CDR3 runs to 16 residues. Per the germline V gene, CDR1 is DFQATT and CDR2 is SNEGSKA (reference sequence). V shed 3 bases and J shed 0 bases, with 15 bases lying between them. The CDR3 sequence: CSASPGAGASNQPQHF. CDR3 nucleotide sequence: TGCAGTGCTAGTCCGGGGGCAGGCGCTAGCAATCAGCCCCAGCATTTT.

V is TRBV4-3 and J is TRBJ1-4, with TRBD1 matching 9 bases. Germline assignment: CDR1 LGHNA and CDR2 YSLEER. Trimming removed 6 bases from V and 8 bases from J; junction bases left unmatched: 7. The CDR3 is 14 amino acids. This CDR3 reads CASRPDRGEEKLFF. CDR3 DNA: TGCGCCAGCAGACCGGACAGGGGTGAGGAAAAACTGTTTTTT.

The chain has TRBV5-8 and TRBJ2-5; D is ambiguous. Germline loops: CDR1 SGHTS, CDR2 YDEGEE. Trimming stripped 1 base from V and 1 base from J, with 11 bases between. The CDR3 is 15 residues long. This chain's CDR3 is CASSLSQNFQETQYF. CDR3 coding DNA: TGTGCCAGCAGCTTGTCTCAGAACTTCCAAGAGACCCAGTACTTC.

This chain joins TRBV29-1 and TRBJ1-1; D call uncertain. The CDR3 consists of 13 residues. The germline V gene has CDR1 SQVTM and CDR2 ANQGSEA. V was shortened by 5 bases and J by 3 bases, with 13 bases between the two germline ends. The CDR3 coding sequence is TGCAGCGTTCGACCCCTTGGGGACACTGAAGCTTTCTTT. Its protein is CSVRPLGDTEAFF. Supplemented by reference TRBV29-1 and TRBJ1-1, the full variable domain reads SAVISQKPSRDICQRGTSLTIQCQVDSQVTMMFWYRQQPGQSLTLIATANQGSEATYESGFVIDKFPISRPNLTFSTLTVSNMSPEDSSIYLCSVRPLGDTEAFFGQGTRLTVV.

This clonotype has a count of ten or more. J is TRBJ1-2 and V is TRBV29-1; D is uncertain. The ends were cut back, 1 base at V and 2 bases at J, with 8 bases in the middle. CDR3 length equals 13 residues. Germline V CDR1 and CDR2: SQVTM, ANQGSEA. In DNA form, the CDR3 reads TGCAGCGTTGAAGGGGATTCGAACTATGGCTACACCTTC. Translated, it gives CSVEGDSNYGYTF. Full variable domain (outside the CDR3, taken from reference TRBV29-1 and TRBJ1-2): SAVISQKPSRDICQRGTSLTIQCQVDSQVTMMFWYRQQPGQSLTLIATANQGSEATYESGFVIDKFPISRPNLTFSTLTVSNMSPEDSSIYLCSVEGDSNYGYTFGSGTRLTVV.

CDR3 coding DNA: TGCAGTGCTAGGGGGGTCAGCGGGCTCTTGGATGAGCAGTTCTTC. Translation gives CSARGVSGLLDEQFF. The chain recombines TRBV20-1 with TRBJ2-1; D is perhaps TRBD2 (6 bases). This CDR3 contains 15 residues. Germline V lookup: CDR1 DFQATT, CDR2 SNEGSKA (reference sequence). Trimming shortened V by 3 bases and J by 8 bases, and 20 bases separated the two germline ends.

The rearrangement links TRBV4-2 to TRBJ2-7; 10 positions agree with TRBD2. Germline trimming cut 3 bases from V and 5 bases from J; bases unmatched to any gene: 7. CDR3 size: 15 residues. Germline CDR1 and CDR2: LGHNA and YNFKEQ. CDR3 protein: CASSHRAGGPDEQYF. DNA of the CDR3: TGTGCCAGCAGCCATCGAGCGGGAGGGCCTGACGAGCAGTACTTC.

In its sample, this clonotype was seen many times. This sequence joins TRBV15 and TRBJ2-3, with 7 nucleotides matching TRBD1. V was clipped by 2 bases and J by 1 base; unmatched bases: 3. There are 15 residues in the CDR3. The germline CDR1 and CDR2 sequences are LNHNV and YYDKDF (reference sequence). The CDR3 sequence: CATSRPGQGTDTQYF. The CDR3 nucleotides read TGTGCCACCAGCAGACCCGGACAGGGCACAGATACGCAGTATTTT.

This clonotype was seen a few times. The J gene is TRBJ2-3, the V gene TRBV7-3; no reliable D call. The CDR3 is 17 amino acids. CDR1 is SGHTA and CDR2 is FQGTGA in the germline V gene. Trimming removed 1 base from V and 6 bases from J, with 20 bases in between. The CDR3 is CASSLKSAGLYSDTQYF. DNA for the CDR3: TGTGCCAGCAGCTTAAAATCGGCAGGATTGTATTCTGATACGCAGTATTTT. Supplemented by reference TRBV7-3 and TRBJ2-3, the full variable domain reads GAGVSQTPSNKVTEKGKYVELRCDPISGHTALYWYRQSLGQGPEFLIYFQGTGAADDSGLPNDRFFAVRPEGSVSTLKIQRTERGDSAVYLCASSLKSAGLYSDTQYFGPGTRLTVL.

This clonotype was counted between two and nine times. The chain couples TRBV28 to TRBJ2-3; TRBD2 agrees at 11 bases. The J segment lost 5 bases and the V segment lost 4 bases, leaving 8 bases of the junction unmatched. Germline CDR1 reads MDHEN; CDR2 reads SYDVKM. The CDR3 has 16 amino acids. The CDR3 DNA follows: TGTGCCAGCAGTTCGGGGAGGCTAGCGGGAGGAGATACGCAGTATTTT. Its translation: CASSSGRLAGGDTQYF. Full variable domain (missing parts from reference TRBV28 and TRBJ2-3): DVKVTQSSRYLVKRTGEKVFLECVQDMDHENMFWYRQDPGLGLRLIYFSYDVKMKEKGDIPEGYSVSREKKERFSLILESASTNQTSMYLCASSSGRLAGGDTQYFGPGTRLTVL.

The chain combines TRBV6-5 with TRBJ2-1; D may be TRBD2 (8 bases). Deletions cut 0 bases from V and 7 bases from J, with 16 bases between. CDR1 MNHEY and CDR2 SVGAGI come from the germline V gene. This CDR3 region has 16 residues. The CDR3 nucleotides read TGTGCCAGCAGTTACTCGTCCGGGAGGGGGCCTAATGAGCAGTTCTTC. This gives the protein CASSYSSGRGPNEQFF.

This clonotype was recorded at least ten times. The junction departs from germline at one end; a sequencing error may be responsible. This chain links TRBV5-1 with TRBJ2-5; the match to TRBD2 covers 7 bases. From germline, CDR1 is SGHRS and CDR2 YFSETQ. This CDR3 has 14 residues. CDR3 bases: TGTGCCAGCAGCTTAGAGGGAGGGCAAGAGACCCAGTACTTC. Its translation: CASSLEGGQETQYF.

Comment on this clonotype: Because the CDR3's place on the DNA is in doubt, the DNA is left out and the CDR3 is given as listed by TCRdb. The CDR3 sequence: CASSLDGRVHTGELFFF. The V and J genes are TRBV28 and TRBJ2-2; the D call of TRBD2 is as the table states it, not checked on the DNA. Inclusive of both ends, the CDR3 amounts to 17 amino acids. Germline loops: CDR1 MDHEN, CDR2 SYDVKM.

The genes are TRBV12-3 or TRBV12-4 and TRBJ1-2; 11 bases are shared with TRBD1. The CDR3 is made up of 14 amino acids. V shed 3 bases, J shed 8 bases, and the junction held 5 bases outside the gene matches. This CDR3 reads CASSFWTGGAGYTF. The CDR3 region has the DNA TGTGCCAGCAGTTTTTGGACAGGGGGCGCGGGCTACACCTTC.

This clonotype was counted a few times. The chain is built from TRBV7-8 and TRBJ1-1; 11 bases line up with TRBD1. The germline V gene has CDR1 SGHVS and CDR2 FQNEAQ. CDR3 length equals 18 residues. V shed 5 bases, J shed 5 bases, and the junction held 16 bases outside the gene matches. CDR3 bases: TGTGCCAGCAGCGCCCCCTTGGACAGGGGGCGCCGAGGGACTGAAGCTTTCTTT. Protein sequence: CASSAPLDRGRRGTEAFF.

The J gene is TRBJ1-2, the V gene TRBV5-8; no definite D call. The V and J ends lost 2 bases and 0 bases respectively, with 11 bases between them. Germline V gives CDR1 SGHTS, CDR2 YDEGEE. The CDR3 is made up of 15 amino acids. The CDR3 reads CASSFFTGTNYGYTF. The CDR3 DNA sequence: TGTGCCAGCAGCTTCTTTACGGGGACTAACTATGGCTACACCTTC.

The chain carries TRBV3-1 and TRBJ2-1; 10 bases are shared with TRBD1. From germline, CDR1 is LGHDT and CDR2 YNNKEL (reference sequence). With 2 bases clipped from V and 7 bases from J, the junction kept 5 bases outside the gene matches. This CDR3 is built from 15 residues. The CDR3 DNA sequence: TGTGCCAGCAGCCAAATCGGGACAGGGGCTAATGAGCAGTTCTTC. Translation: CASSQIGTGANEQFF.

This clonotype was counted between two and nine times. The genes are TRBV6-2 or TRBV6-3 and TRBJ2-7; D might be TRBD1 (7 bases). CDR1 is MNHEY and CDR2 is SVGEGT in the germline V gene. The CDR3 contains 14 residues. V was pared by 4 bases and J by 4 bases, with 14 bases between. CDR3 protein: CASSSTQGRYEQYF. The CDR3, as DNA: TGTGCCAGCAGTTCGACACAGGGGAGGTACGAGCAGTACTTC.

This clonotype was found many times. The chain recombines TRBV12-3 or TRBV12-4 with TRBJ1-5, with D possibly matching TRBD1 (5 bases). The CDR3 is made up of 16 amino acids. Trimming pared 4 bases from V and 5 bases from J, leaving 18 bases between. The CDR3 DNA follows: TGTGCCAGCAGTTCGTGGGAGGTGGGGGGGTATCAGCCCCAGCATTTT. This encodes CASSSWEVGGYQPQHF.

V usage is TRBV5-8 and J usage is TRBJ1-5; 7 nucleotides align to TRBD1. CDR1 and CDR2 from the germline V gene are SGHTS and YDEGEE. Trimming took 4 bases from V and 3 from J; bases not matched to a gene: 7. The CDR3 has 15 amino acids. The CDR3 nucleotides read TGTGCCAGCAGCGCCGGACAGGCTTTCAATCAGCCCCAGCATTTT. It yields the protein CASSAGQAFNQPQHF.